The TCR beta chain under discussion was sequenced for a study of cytomegalovirus exposure and HLA in healthy donors. With regard to this clone: Antigen specificity is unknown.

Study-wide results and limits: The study reported that TCR beta sequences accurately predicted HLA-A and HLA-B alleles in most subjects.

Primers: 60 Vbeta forward and 13 Jbeta reverse. The table came from immunoSEQ multiplex PCR; TCRdb's copy has only in-frame clones and leaves some out. Of under 75,000 clones in the sample, more than 80% were seen once. This sequence originates from a woman younger than 45 in good health and CMV-seronegative. Sequences were obtained from PBMCs.

The CDR3 nucleotides read TGTGCCTGGATCGGGGCAGGGGTCGGAAACACCATATATTTT. Protein: CAWIGAGVGNTIYF. V usage is TRBV30 and J usage is TRBJ1-3, with a weak D call TRBD1 (6 bases). The ends were cut back, 4 bases at V and 4 bases at J, with 14 bases in the middle. Germline V lookup: CDR1 GTSNPN, CDR2 SVGIG (reference sequence). The CDR3 contains 14 residues.